The rows below give T cell receptor beta chains drawn from one sample of a study of post-analysis software for immune sequencing data. TCRdb itself ran the PCR reads through MiXCR, one entry per CDR3 protein. The sample records roughly 700,000 distinct CDR3 sequences, approximately 30% being singletons. Material: blood. These TCRs come from a girl aged 10-17 years with multiple sclerosis. The CDR3 runs from the conserved cysteine through the conserved F or W.

TRBJ2-3,TRBV10-3,CAITGDTDTQYF
TRBJ2-1,TRBV6-2/TRBV6-3,CASSYEAASSYNEQFF
-,TRBV12-3/TRBV12-4,CASTDFPGTSFTETQYF
TRBJ2-5,TRBV24-1,CATRSGETQYF
TRBJ2-1,TRBV24-1,CATSDLAGGPLNEQFF
TRBJ2-1,TRBV7-9,CATGTSGLHEQFF
TRBJ2-7,TRBV7-2,CASSSFTSGYEQYF
TRBJ2-1,TRBV6-5,CASSYRGPERQFF
TRBJ2-6,TRBV10-3,CAISHDPSGGANVLTF
TRBJ2-7,TRBV9,CASSVGGSVYEQYF
TRBJ2-3,TRBV7-2,CASSFSAGGNTDTQYF
-,TRBV6-5,CASSGTGAQETQYF
TRBJ1-1,TRBV5-1,CASSWVYGAASTEAFF
TRBJ2-5,TRBV20-1,CLSGPISQETQYF
TRBJ1-6,TRBV12-3/TRBV12-4,CASGPRERNSPLHF
-,TRBV7-2,CASSFPDCLRCYEQYF
TRBJ1-4,TRBV6-1,CASRRITANEKLFF
TRBJ1-1,TRBV13,CASSLRGRVTEAFF
TRBJ1-1,TRBV4-3,CASSPGAGTLNTEAFF
TRBJ1-1,TRBV15,CATSSRQVNTEAFF
TRBJ1-5,TRBV12-3/TRBV12-4,CASSLRDPNQPQHF
TRBJ1-4,TRBV18,CASSPHHGAEKLFF
TRBJ2-7,TRBV20-1,CSARGEAGARYEQYF
TRBJ2-1,TRBV3-1,CASSLTYNEQFF
TRBJ2-3,TRBV2,CASSRTFSTDTQYF
TRBJ2-3,TRBV4-3,CASSLRDLGGTDTQYF
TRBJ2-7,TRBV20-1,CSARPLAGPVEQYF
TRBJ2-1,TRBV5-1,CASSLVAGVLNNEQFF
TRBJ1-2,TRBV13,CASSIEGGRPNYGYTF
TRBJ1-1,TRBV7-2,CASSSINTEAFF
TRBJ1-2,TRBV20-1,CSAWGGAGSGYTF
TRBJ2-3,TRBV4-3,CASSQQQGTVDTQYF
TRBJ2-5,TRBV7-2,CASSPVRGGQETQYF
TRBJ1-4,TRBV6-6,CASRGTGGRGEKLFF
TRBJ1-5,TRBV28,CASAGTTYQPQHF
TRBJ1-5,TRBV9,CASSVGPGNSNQPQHF
TRBJ2-1,TRBV7-2,CASRQDGGSRGEFF
TRBJ2-7,TRBV9,CASSVGAGEGYEQYF
TRBJ2-3,TRBV5-1,CASSPGTEAGRGSLDTQYF
TRBJ1-4,TRBV11-2,CASSLDRGWREKLFF